This T cell receptor (beta chain) was sequenced in a study of T cells after yellow fever vaccination (dated by TCRdb to between 2017 and 2020). Study-wide context: The SMART-Seq v4 Ultra Low Input RNA kit was used to prepare libraries from fractions with low cell numbers. To follow T-cell clones before and after primary and booster YFV17D yellow fever vaccination, bulk TCR alpha and beta repertoires were sequenced over time. Two healthy male donors, one aged 18 to 30 and one aged 30 to 40 years, were included in the cohort. Blood was collected at multiple timepoints before and after primary and secondary immunization, and bulk PBMC replicates and cell subsets were isolated.

The sample's treatment or condition label is to be understood as: live attenuated yellow fever vaccine strain. At each blood-draw timepoint, two biological replicates of bulk PBMCs were collected. PBMCs were isolated from peripheral blood using a standard Ficoll-Paque protocol. TriZol was used to extract RNA from bulk PBMCs, from CD4 and CD8 fractions, and from dextramer-positive and dextramer-negative fractions. This clonotype was picked up a small number of times. Its antigen is currently not known. No base quality values were provided; no much bigger clone lies one nucleotide off. TCR cDNA was synthesized by 5'RACE template switching, which introduced a universal primer site and unique molecular identifiers. Priming for cDNA synthesis came from both the TCR alpha and TCR beta constant segments. Two PCR steps were used to amplify libraries, with sample barcodes and sequencing adapters being added in the second step. Sequencing of libraries was done on Illumina HiSeq 2500 (2x100 bp) or NovaSeq (2x150 bp). The authors processed their data as follows. Demultiplexing of reads and collapsing into UMI consensus sequences were performed with MIGEC, and V(D)J alignment was carried out with MiXCR. Clonotypes responding to the vaccine were identified with edgeR on replicate PBMC samples, with the criteria of FDR below 0.01 and a log2 fold change above 5 up to day 15. CD4 or CD8 identity was assigned to each bulk clonotype according to whether the clonotype was present at higher abundance in the sequenced CD4 repertoire or the sequenced CD8 repertoire. Clones were called with MiXCR by TCRdb after fastp trimmed the public reads at Q25, and only in-frame beta chains were retained. A single entry per CDR3 protein holds the most common genes and DNA from its merged rows. The authors' filters were not applied to this entry. Present in this sample are about 330,000 distinct CDR3 sequences, roughly 7% of which were seen just once. The ten largest clones represent 15% to 20% of the sample.

Findings and caveats that apply to the study as a whole: Compared with the primary T-cell response, the secondary T-cell response was faster but weaker, reaching its peak on day 5 rather than on day 15. Only a couple of donors were included in the study, so the extent to which the findings can be generalized is limited. After the booster, most of the clones that had expanded following primary vaccination were detected again (roughly 97% of CD4 and around 90% of CD8), which suggests that memory was broadly maintained. A small share of clonotypes occurred in both CD4 and CD8 compartments, likely arising from convergent recombination. Because abundant contaminating clonotypes from the bulk population could be contained in FACS-sorted repertoires, computational filtering was required.

Inclusive of the bounding cysteine and phenylalanine, the CDR3 is 13 residues long. The DNA shown is the 39-base CDR3, in frame from base 1. The germline ends are 16 bases apart after V is trimmed by 7 bases and J by 4 bases. The germline V gene encodes CDR1 SQVTM and CDR2 ANQGSEA. Sequencing used PBMCs, obtained about 49 days after the first yellow fever vaccination. This clonotype was sampled from a young man who received the YFV17D yellow fever vaccine. The sequence links TRBV29-1 to TRBJ1-1, with a tentative D gene TRBD1 over 5 matching bases. The bases read TGCAGCGCCCACCGGGACCAGGGCACTGAAGCTTTCTTT. This is translated as CSAHRDQGTEAFF.